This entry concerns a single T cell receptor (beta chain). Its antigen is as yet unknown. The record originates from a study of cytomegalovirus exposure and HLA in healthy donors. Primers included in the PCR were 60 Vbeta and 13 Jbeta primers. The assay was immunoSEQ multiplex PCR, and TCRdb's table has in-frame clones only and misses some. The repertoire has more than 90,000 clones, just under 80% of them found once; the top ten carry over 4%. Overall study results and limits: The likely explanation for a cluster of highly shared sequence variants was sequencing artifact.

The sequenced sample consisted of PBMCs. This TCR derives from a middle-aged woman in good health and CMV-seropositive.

The CDR3 bases are TGTGCCAGCAGCCAAGTCCAGCCAGGGAATTACAATGAGCAGTTCTTC. Encoded protein: CASSQVQPGNYNEQFF. V gene TRBV4-2 combines with J gene TRBJ2-1; tentatively, D is TRBD1 (5 bases). The CDR3 consists of 16 residues. Germline CDR1 LGHNA, CDR2 YNFKEQ. V lost 1 base and J lost 4, with 14 bases in between.